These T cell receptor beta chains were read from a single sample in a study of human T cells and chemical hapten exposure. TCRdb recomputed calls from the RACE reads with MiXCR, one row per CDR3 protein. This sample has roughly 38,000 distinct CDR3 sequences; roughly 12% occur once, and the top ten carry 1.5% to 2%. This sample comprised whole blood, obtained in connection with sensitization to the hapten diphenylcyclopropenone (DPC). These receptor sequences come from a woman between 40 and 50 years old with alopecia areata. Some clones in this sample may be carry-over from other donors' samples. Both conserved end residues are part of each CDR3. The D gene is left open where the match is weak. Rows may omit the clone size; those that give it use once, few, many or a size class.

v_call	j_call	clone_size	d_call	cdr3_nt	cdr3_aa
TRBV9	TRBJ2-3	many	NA	TGTGCCAGCAGCGGGACCGTCGGGACTGCAAGATCCAGCACAGATACGCAGTATTTT	CASSGTVGTARSSTDTQYF
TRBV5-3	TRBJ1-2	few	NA	TGTGCCAGAAGCTTTCACCGTCCTCGTGGCTACACCTTC	CARSFHRPRGYTF
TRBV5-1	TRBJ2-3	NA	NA	TGCGCCAGCAGCTTCGGGGAACGCACAGATACGCAGTATTTT	CASSFGERTDTQYF
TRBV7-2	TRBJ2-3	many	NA	TGTGCCAGCAGCTTAGGCGTCACAGATACGCAGTATTTT	CASSLGVTDTQYF
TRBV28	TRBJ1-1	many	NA	TGTGCCAGCACCCAAGGTCCAGGGGTATCAGAAGCTTTCTTT	CASTQGPGVSEAFF
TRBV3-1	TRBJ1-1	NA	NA	TGTGCCAGCAGCCAACTCCCCGAGCTCACTGAAGCTTTCTTT	CASSQLPELTEAFF
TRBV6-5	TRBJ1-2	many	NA	TGTGCCAGCCTTGACGCCTCCCGGGGGCCTTATGGCTACACCTTC	CASLDASRGPYGYTF
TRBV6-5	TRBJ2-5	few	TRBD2	TGTGCCAGCAGTTACGGTGGAGCCGGGACTAAGGAGACCCAGTACTTC	CASSYGGAGTKETQYF
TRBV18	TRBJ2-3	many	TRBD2	TGTGCCAGCTCACGCCAGCGGGAGGCAGATACGCAGTATTTT	CASSRQREADTQYF
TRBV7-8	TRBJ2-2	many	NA	TGTGCCAGCAGCTTAGTGGACACCGGGGAGCTGTTTTTT	CASSLVDTGELFF
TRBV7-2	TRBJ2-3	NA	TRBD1	TGTGCCAGCAGCTTAGACAGGGGGAGAGATACGCAGTATTTT	CASSLDRGRDTQYF
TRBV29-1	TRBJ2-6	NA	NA	TGCAGCGTTGAAGTCCTGAGGGGGGCCAACGTCCTGACTTTC	CSVEVLRGANVLTF
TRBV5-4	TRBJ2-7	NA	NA	TGTGCCAGCAGCTTGGAATACGAGCAGTACTTC	CASSLEYEQYF
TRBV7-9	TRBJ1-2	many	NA	TGTGCCAGCAGCCTAGGCCTAAACTACACCTTC	CASSLGLNYTF
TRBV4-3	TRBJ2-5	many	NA	TGCGCCAGCAGCCAAGGAACGGCTCAAGAGACCCAGTACTTC	CASSQGTAQETQYF
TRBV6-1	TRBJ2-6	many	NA	TGTGCCAGCAGTGAATCCGTCCTGACTTTC	CASSESVLTF
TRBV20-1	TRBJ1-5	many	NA	TGCAGTGCAAGTGACAGCCTCGGAGATCAGCCCCAGCATTTT	CSASDSLGDQPQHF
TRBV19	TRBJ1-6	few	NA	TGTGCCAGTTCTTTCTTCCCCCGGGACGGTAATTCACCCCTCCACTTT	CASSFFPRDGNSPLHF
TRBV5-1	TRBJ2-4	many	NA	TGCGCCAGCAGCTTGATCGGAAGCTCAAAAAACATTCAGTACTTC	CASSLIGSSKNIQYF
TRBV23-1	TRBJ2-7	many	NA	TGCGCCAGCAGTCAACCTCCGACGGTTACCTACGAGCAGTACTTC	CASSQPPTVTYEQYF
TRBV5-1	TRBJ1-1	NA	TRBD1	TGCGCCAGCAGCCCCGGGACAGAAGTTTTGAACACTGAAGCTTTCTTT	CASSPGTEVLNTEAFF
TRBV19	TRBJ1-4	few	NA	TGTGCCAGTAGTGGTATGGTAGCTAATGAAAAACTGTTTTTT	CASSGMVANEKLFF
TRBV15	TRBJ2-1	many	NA	TGTGCCACCAGCTCCGACAAACTCAATGAGCAGTTCTTC	CATSSDKLNEQFF
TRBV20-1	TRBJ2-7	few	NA	TGCAGTGCCTTCGGGGTGGCTTGGCCGGGTGGGCTACTAGTCGACGAGCAGTACTTC	CSAFGVAWPGGLLVDEQYF
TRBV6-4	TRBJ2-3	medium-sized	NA	TGTGCCAGCAGTGAGGGGACTAGCACAGATACGCAGTATTTT	CASSEGTSTDTQYF
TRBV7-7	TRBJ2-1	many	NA	TGTGCTAGCAGCTTGTTAGGAGACCTGGGTAATGAGCAGTTCTTC	CASSLLGDLGNEQFF
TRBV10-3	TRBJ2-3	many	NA	TGTGCCATCAGTGTTTTGCGCCGCACAGATACGCAGTATTTT	CAISVLRRTDTQYF
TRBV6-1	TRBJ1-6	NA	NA	TGTGCCAGCATGTGGGGGCAGGATTCACCCCTCCACTTT	CASMWGQDSPLHF
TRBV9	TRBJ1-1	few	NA	TGTGCCAGCAGCGGAAATGGAGCGAACACTGAAGCTTTCTTT	CASSGNGANTEAFF
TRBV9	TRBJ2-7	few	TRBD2	TGTGCCAGCAGCGTAGCGGCGGGAGGGTCCTACTACGAGCAGTACTTC	CASSVAAGGSYYEQYF
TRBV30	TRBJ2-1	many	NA	TGTGCCGGCGGCTATGGTGAGCAGTTCTTC	CAGGYGEQFF
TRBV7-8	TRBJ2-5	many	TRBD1	TGTGCCAGCAGCACTGGGACAGACCCCCAAGAGACCCAGTACTTC	CASSTGTDPQETQYF
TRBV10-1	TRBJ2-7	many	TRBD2	TGCGCCAGCCGAGTACGGGGGGACGAGCAGTACTTC	CASRVRGDEQYF
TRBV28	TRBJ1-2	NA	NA	TGTGCCAGCAGTTTACGCTATGGCTACACCTTC	CASSLRYGYTF
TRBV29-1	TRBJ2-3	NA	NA	TGCAGCGTCCTGGGGGGCACAGATACGCAGTATTTT	CSVLGGTDTQYF
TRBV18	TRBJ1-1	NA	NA	TGTGCCAGCTCACCCGGGACGTGGGCGGACACTGAAGCTTTCTTT	CASSPGTWADTEAFF
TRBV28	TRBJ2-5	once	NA	TGTGCCAGCAGTTTAGAAGGGGTTGAGACCCAGTACTTC	CASSLEGVETQYF
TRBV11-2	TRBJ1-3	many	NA	TGTGCCAGCACCGACAGCGGAAACACCATATATTTT	CASTDSGNTIYF
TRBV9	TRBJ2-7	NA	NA	TGTGCCAGCAGCGTCACACAGGGTAGCGGCGAGCAGTACTTC	CASSVTQGSGEQYF
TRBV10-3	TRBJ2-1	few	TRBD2	TGTGCCATCAGTGAGTCAGGGAGGGCGGGTGAGCAGTTCTTC	CAISESGRAGEQFF
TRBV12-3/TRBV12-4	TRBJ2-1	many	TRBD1	TGTGCCAGCAGTCACCAGGGGGCGTTGGATCATGAGCAGTTCTTC	CASSHQGALDHEQFF
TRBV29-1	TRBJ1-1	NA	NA	TGCAGCGTTGAAGAGGAGAGTGGTGAAGCTTTCTTT	CSVEEESGEAFF
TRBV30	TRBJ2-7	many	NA	TGTGCCTGGGGCGGTGGCTTCTACGAGCAGTACTTC	CAWGGGFYEQYF
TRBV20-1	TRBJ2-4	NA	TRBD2	TGCAGTGCTCTCGGACTAGCGGGAGTACAAAACATTCAGTACTTC	CSALGLAGVQNIQYF
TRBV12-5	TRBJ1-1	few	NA	TGTGCTAGTGGCAGGGGTTTGGACACTGAAGCTTTCTTT	CASGRGLDTEAFF
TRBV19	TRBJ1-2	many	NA	TGTGCCAGTAGTATAGAAGGAGGGTCCCATGGCTACACCTTC	CASSIEGGSHGYTF
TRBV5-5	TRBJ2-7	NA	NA	TGTGCCAGCAGCTTCTCGGGGTCCCACTACGAGCAGTACTTC	CASSFSGSHYEQYF
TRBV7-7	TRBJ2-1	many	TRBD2	TGTGCTAGCAGCGCAGGGGTAGCGGGAGCCAATGAGCAGTTCTTC	CASSAGVAGANEQFF
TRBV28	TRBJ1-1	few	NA	TGTGCCAGCAGTTTTCAGAACACTGAAGCTTTCTTT	CASSFQNTEAFF
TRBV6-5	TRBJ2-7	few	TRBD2	TGTGCCAGCAGTCGACATAGCGGGCTAGCCTACGAGCAGTACTTC	CASSRHSGLAYEQYF
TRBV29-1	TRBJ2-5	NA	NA	TGCAGCGTCATCATACAGGGAGGCGGCCAAGAGACCCAGTACTTC	CSVIIQGGGQETQYF
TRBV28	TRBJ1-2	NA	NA	TGTGCCAGCAGTTCCCCCCGGCGGAGCTATGGCTACACCTTC	CASSSPRRSYGYTF
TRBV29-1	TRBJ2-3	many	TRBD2	TGCAGCGTTGAACCCCCTAGCGGGATAGGGGCAGATACGCAGTATTTT	CSVEPPSGIGADTQYF
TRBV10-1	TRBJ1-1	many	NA	TGCGCCAGCAGTGACCCCGAGAGGGAAGCTTTCTTT	CASSDPEREAFF
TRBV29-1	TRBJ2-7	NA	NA	TGCAGCGGGCGGGCCTTCTCACCCGACGAGCAGTACTTC	CSGRAFSPDEQYF
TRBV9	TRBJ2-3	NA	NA	TGTGCCAGCAGCCCCGGACTACGGAGCACAGATACGCAGTATTTT	CASSPGLRSTDTQYF
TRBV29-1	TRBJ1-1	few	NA	TGCAGCGGCCAACAGGGACTTTTGAACACTGAAGCTTTCTTT	CSGQQGLLNTEAFF